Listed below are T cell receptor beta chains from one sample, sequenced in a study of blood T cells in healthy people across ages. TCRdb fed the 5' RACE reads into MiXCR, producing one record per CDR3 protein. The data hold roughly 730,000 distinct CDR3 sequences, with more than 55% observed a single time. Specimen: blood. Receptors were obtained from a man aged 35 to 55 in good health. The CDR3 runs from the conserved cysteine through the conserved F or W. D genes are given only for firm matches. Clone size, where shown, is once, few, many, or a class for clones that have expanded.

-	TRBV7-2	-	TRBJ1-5	TGTGCCAGCAGCTTAGCGAGTGGCGGTGCGGGAGGATCACGGCCCCAGCATTTT	CASSLASGGAGGSRPQHF
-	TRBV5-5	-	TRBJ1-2	TGTGCCAGCAGCTTGGAGGCAGGGCAAAGCTATGGCTACACCTTC	CASSLEAGQSYGYTF
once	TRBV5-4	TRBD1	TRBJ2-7	TGTGCCGGCCGGGACAGGGTTTCGGACGAGCAGTACTTC	CAGRDRVSDEQYF
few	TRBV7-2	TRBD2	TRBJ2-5	TGTGCCAGCAGCCAACGAGGGAGCGGGGTTGGGAAAGAGACCCAGTACTTC	CASSQRGSGVGKETQYF
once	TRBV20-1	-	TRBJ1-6	TGCAGTGCTACTGCCGGGAGAGCGAATCTCCACTTT	CSATAGRANLHF
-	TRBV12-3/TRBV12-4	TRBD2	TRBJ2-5	TGTGCCAGCAGTCCCTTCCCGACTAGCGGGATACAAGCGACCCAGTACTTC	CASSPFPTSGIQATQYF
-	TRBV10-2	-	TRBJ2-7	TGCGCCAGCACAGGGGTCGAGCAGTACTTC	CASTGVEQYF
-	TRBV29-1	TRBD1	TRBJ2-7	TGCAGCGTTGAAGAGCCGGGACAGGGCTACGAGCAGTACTTC	CSVEEPGQGYEQYF
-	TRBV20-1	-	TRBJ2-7	TGCAGTGCTAGAAAGGCAAGCTCCTACGAGCAGTACTTC	CSARKASSYEQYF
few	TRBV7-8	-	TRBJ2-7	TGTGCCAGCAGCTTTAACAGGGACTACGAGCAGTACTTC	CASSFNRDYEQYF
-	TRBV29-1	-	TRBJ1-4	TGCACCGTAACTTCTGGGCGTAATGAAAAACTGTTTTTT	CTVTSGRNEKLFF
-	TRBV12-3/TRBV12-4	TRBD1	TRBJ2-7	TGTGCCAGCAGTTTCGGACAGGGGGCGCATCTGTACGAGCAGTACTTC	CASSFGQGAHLYEQYF
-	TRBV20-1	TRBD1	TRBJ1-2	TGCAGTGCTAAGGGGGCTGCTAACTATGGCTACACCTTC	CSAKGAANYGYTF
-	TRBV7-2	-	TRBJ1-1	TGTGCCAGCAGCTTAGGCAAATGGGTAAACACTGAAGCTTTCTTT	CASSLGKWVNTEAFF
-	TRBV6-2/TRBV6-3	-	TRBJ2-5	TGTGCCAGCAGTAAGGAGGGGTGGGAGACCCAGTACTTC	CASSKEGWETQYF
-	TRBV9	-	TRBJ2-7	TGTGCCAGCAGCGTATCGGGCCCGGGGGCAGGGGAGCAGTACTTC	CASSVSGPGAGEQYF
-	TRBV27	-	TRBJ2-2	TGTGCCAGCAGGGACGGGGCGCAAAGTCCCGGGGAGCTGTTTTTT	CASRDGAQSPGELFF
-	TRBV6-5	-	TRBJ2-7	TGTGCCAGCAGGGGAGACAGGACCGCCTACGAGCAGTACTTC	CASRGDRTAYEQYF
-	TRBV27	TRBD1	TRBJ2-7	TGTGCCAGCAGTTTCCTCGGGACAGGCACCTACGAGCAGTACTTC	CASSFLGTGTYEQYF
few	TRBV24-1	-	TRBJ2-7	TGTGCCACCAGTGACTACCGGGACTCCTTCTACGAGCAGTACTTC	CATSDYRDSFYEQYF
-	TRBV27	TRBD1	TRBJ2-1	TGTGCCAGCAGGCCCAGGACAGGGGAAATCAACAATGAGCAGTTCTTC	CASRPRTGEINNEQFF
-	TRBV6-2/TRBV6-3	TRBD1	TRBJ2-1	TGTGCCAGCAGTTCCTCCTCCCGGGACAGGGTAACCAATGAGCAGTTCTTC	CASSSSSRDRVTNEQFF
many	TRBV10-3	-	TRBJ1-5	TGTGCCATAAGTGAGTCAGGAAGCAATCAGCCCCAGCATTTT	CAISESGSNQPQHF
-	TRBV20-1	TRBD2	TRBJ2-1	TGCAGTGCTCATCAATCTAGCGGGAGATCCTCCAATGAGCAGTTCTTC	CSAHQSSGRSSNEQFF
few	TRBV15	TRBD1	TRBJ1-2	TGTGCCACCAGCAGAGATCGGAAGGGGGCCTCGTTTCCCTATGGCTACACCTTC	CATSRDRKGASFPYGYTF
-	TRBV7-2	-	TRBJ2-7	TGTGCCAGCAGCTTAGTGGGCCAGGGGAGCGGCGAGCAGTACTTC	CASSLVGQGSGEQYF
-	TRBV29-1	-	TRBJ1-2	TGCAGCGTTGATGCAGCCTATGGCTACACCTTC	CSVDAAYGYTF
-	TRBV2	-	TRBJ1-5	TGTGCCAGCAGTGCAGGCAGGGCCCAAAGCAATCAGCCCCAGCATTTT	CASSAGRAQSNQPQHF
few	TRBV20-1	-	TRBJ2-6	TGCAGTGCTACCAGTCGCGGGACGTGGGCTTCTGGGGCCAACGTCCTGACTTTC	CSATSRGTWASGANVLTF
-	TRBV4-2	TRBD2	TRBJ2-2	TGTGCCAGCAGCCAAGGAGTGCTAGGACTAGCCGGGGAGCTGTTTTTT	CASSQGVLGLAGELFF
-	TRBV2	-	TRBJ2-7	TGTGCCAGCATTTGGGTACAGCAGTACTTC	CASIWVQQYF
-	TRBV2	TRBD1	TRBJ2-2	TGTGCCAGCAGGGAAACAGGGGAAACCGGGGAGCTGTTTTTT	CASRETGETGELFF
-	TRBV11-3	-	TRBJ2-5	TGTGCCAGCAGCTGGGGCCTTACATCCATGAGGCAAGAGACCCAGTACTTC	CASSWGLTSMRQETQYF
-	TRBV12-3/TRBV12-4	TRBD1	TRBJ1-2	TGTGCCAGCAGCTACCCGGGACAGTATGGCTACACCTTC	CASSYPGQYGYTF
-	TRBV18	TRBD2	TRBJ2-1	TGTGCCAGCTCACCTTGGACTAGCGGGACAACGGATGAGCAGTTCTTC	CASSPWTSGTTDEQFF
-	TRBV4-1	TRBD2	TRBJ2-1	TGCGCCAGCAGCCAAGATTTGGGGGAGGGCCTTAATGAGCAGTTCTTC	CASSQDLGEGLNEQFF
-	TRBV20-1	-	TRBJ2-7	TGCAGTGCTAGACCAGTCCAGGGGTTCAATGAGCAGTACTTC	CSARPVQGFNEQYF
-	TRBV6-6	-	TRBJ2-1	TGTGCCAGCAGTAGCAGGGGTTGTGAGCAGTTCTTC	CASSSRGCEQFF
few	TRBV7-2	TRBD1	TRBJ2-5	TGTGCCAGCAGCTATGGAGACAGGGGCGTGGAGACCCAGTACTTC	CASSYGDRGVETQYF
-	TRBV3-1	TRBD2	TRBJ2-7	TGTGCCAGCAGTTTCGGGACTAGATATTACGAGCAGTACTTC	CASSFGTRYYEQYF
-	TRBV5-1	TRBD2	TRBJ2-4	TGCGCCAGCAGCTCGAGACTAGCGGGAGGGCCCTCGGACATTCAGTACTTC	CASSSRLAGGPSDIQYF
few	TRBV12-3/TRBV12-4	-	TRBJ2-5	TGTGCCAGCAGTCAACTGGAGACCCAGTACTTC	CASSQLETQYF
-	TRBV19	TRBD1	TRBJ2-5	TGTGCCAGTAGTACGAGCGACAGGGGGCAAGAGACCCAGTACTTC	CASSTSDRGQETQYF
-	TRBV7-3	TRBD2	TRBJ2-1	TGTGCCAGCAGCTCAGGACTAGCGGGAGGGCCGGGGAATGAGCAGTTCTTC	CASSSGLAGGPGNEQFF
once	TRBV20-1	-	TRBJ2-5	TGCAGTGCTCTCCTTTTGGGGAGGCAAGAGACCCAGTACTTC	CSALLLGRQETQYF
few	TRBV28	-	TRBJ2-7	TGTGCCAGCAGTTTAACAGGTTTCACCTACGAGCAGTACTTC	CASSLTGFTYEQYF
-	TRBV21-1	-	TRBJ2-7	TGTGCCAGCAGCAAACGTCAGGGGGCCAGAAACTACGAGCAGTACTTC	CASSKRQGARNYEQYF
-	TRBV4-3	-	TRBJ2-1	TGCGCCAGCAGCCAAAGGGTCCGCAATGAGCAGTTCTTC	CASSQRVRNEQFF
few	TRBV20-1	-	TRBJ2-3	TGCAGTGCCGAGGCATGGGGGAGTACCACAGATACGCAGTATTTT	CSAEAWGSTTDTQYF
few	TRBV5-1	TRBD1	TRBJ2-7	TGCGCCAGCAGCTTGGAGGCAGGGGGAAACTACGAGCAGTACTTC	CASSLEAGGNYEQYF